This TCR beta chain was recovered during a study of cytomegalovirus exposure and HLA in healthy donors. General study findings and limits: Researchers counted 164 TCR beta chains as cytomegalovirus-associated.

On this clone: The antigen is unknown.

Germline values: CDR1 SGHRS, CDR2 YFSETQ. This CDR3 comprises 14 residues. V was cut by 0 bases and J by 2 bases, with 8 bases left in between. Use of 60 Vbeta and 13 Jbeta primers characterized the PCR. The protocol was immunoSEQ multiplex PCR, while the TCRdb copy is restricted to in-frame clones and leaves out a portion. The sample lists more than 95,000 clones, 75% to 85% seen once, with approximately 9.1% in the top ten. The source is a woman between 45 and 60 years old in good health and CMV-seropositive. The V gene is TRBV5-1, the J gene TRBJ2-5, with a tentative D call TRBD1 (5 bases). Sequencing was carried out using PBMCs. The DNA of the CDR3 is TGCGCCAGCAGCTTGGGGGGCCTTCAAGAGACCCAGTACTTC. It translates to CASSLGGLQETQYF.